A single sample is the source of the 2 T cell receptor beta chains below, sequenced in a study of OX40 agonist ivuxolimab in advanced cancers. Produced via immunoSEQ multiplex PCR; TCRdb's table is partial and in-frame only. The table shows some 86,000 clones, with 94% occurring only once. The source was CD4+ or CD8+ T cells sorted from blood, collected in a trial of the OX40 agonist ivuxolimab. Every receptor here comes from an adult with an advanced solid tumor such as melanoma, head and neck, liver or kidney cancer.

This chain uses TRBV14 with TRBJ2-5; a possible D gene is TRBD2 (6 bases). The J call is doubtful: the DNA matches TRBJ2-7 better. CDR3 length: 13 residues. Germline loops: CDR1 SGHDN, CDR2 FVKESK. CDR3 residues: CASSQGLTNEQYF. CDR3 in DNA: TGTGCCAGCAGCCAGGGACTGACCAACGAGCAGTACTTC.

V gene TRBV9 combines with J gene TRBJ2-5, with D possibly being TRBD1 (6 bases). This CDR3 is 16 amino acids long. Germline CDR1 SGDLS, CDR2 YYNGEE. V lost 3 bases to trimming and J lost 2 bases, with 17 bases between them. The CDR3 nucleotides read TGTGCCAGCAGCGACAGCCGGACAGACGTTCAAGAGACCCAGTACTTC. Translation gives CASSDSRTDVQETQYF.